The 32 T cell receptor beta chains below all came from one sample that was sequenced in a study of beta chain features in type 1 diabetes. Expressed TCRB transcripts were sequenced after all isolated RNA was converted to cDNA. Clones were sequenced by immunoSEQ multiplex PCR, and TCRdb holds only the in-frame ones, with some missing. The data show about 650,000 clones, approximately 13% seen once. Their specific antigens are unknown. Findings and caveats of the study: Researchers report that Type 1 diabetes patients had moderately but significantly shorter TCRB CDR3s across all four CD4+ subsets.

Sequenced sample: naive CD4+ T cells from blood. The receptors stem from a man under 40 with type 1 diabetes.

This clone was found a few times. The gene calls are TRBV5-6 and TRBJ2-3; D perhaps matches TRBD2 (6 bases). The germline V gene encodes CDR1 SGHDT and CDR2 YYEEEE. The V end lost 2 bases, the J end lost 5 bases, and 9 bases lay between the germline ends. This CDR3 spans 13 amino acids. The CDR3 DNA reads TGTGCCAGCAGCTTTGGAGGGCAAGATACGCAGTATTTT. Translation: CASSFGGQDTQYF.

The chain uses TRBV14 and TRBJ1-6; D is undetermined. The V end was cut by 5 bases, the J end by 5 bases, with 4 bases between. This CDR3 comprises 12 residues. Per the germline V gene, CDR1 is SGHDN and CDR2 is FVKESK. CDR3 sequence reads: CASSINNSPLHF. CDR3 in DNA: TGTGCCAGCAGCATAAATAATTCACCCCTCCACTTT.

This clone has only a few counts. This chain connects TRBV18 to TRBJ2-7, with D maybe TRBD2 (5 bases). Trimming shortened V by 3 bases and J by 4 bases, and 19 bases separated the two germline ends. CDR1 KGHSH and CDR2 LQKENI come from the germline V gene. This CDR3 has 16 residues. As DNA, the CDR3 is TGTGCCAGCTCACCGGCCCGAGGATCTAGCTCTTACGAGCAGTACTTC. Translation gives CASSPARGSSSYEQYF. The full variable domain, in which reference TRBV18 and TRBJ2-7 provide the parts outside the CDR3, is NAGVMQNPRHLVRRRGQEARLRCSPMKGHSHVYWYRQLPEEGLKFMVYLQKENIIDESGMPKERFSAEFPKEGPSILRIQQVVRGDSAAYFCASSPARGSSSYEQYFGPGTRLTVT.

The sample holds a few counts of this clone. V is TRBV13 and J is TRBJ1-3; perhaps TRBD1 as D (5 bases). CDR3 length equals 14 residues. V lost 8 bases to trimming and J lost 7 bases, with 18 bases between them. CDR1 is PRHDT, CDR2 FYEKMQ, per germline (reference sequence). The DNA of the CDR3 is TGTGCCAGCCTTCTCGTTGGGGGGAGTAACACCATATATTTT. Translated: CASLLVGGSNTIYF.

This clone has more than one count but fewer than ten. The CDR3 DNA sequence: TGTGCCAGCAGCCCAACCACAGGGGCAAAAGAGACCCAGTACTTC. Translating gives CASSPTTGAKETQYF. V usage is TRBV9 and J usage is TRBJ2-5; the match to TRBD1 covers 7 bases. Germline assignment: CDR1 SGDLS and CDR2 YYNGEE. The CDR3 contains 15 residues. Losses at the gene ends were 4 bases for V and 3 bases for J; bases not matched to a gene: 9. Filled out from reference TRBV9 and TRBJ2-5, the complete variable domain reads DSGVTQTPKHLITATGQRVTLRCSPRSGDLSVYWYQQSLDQGLQFLIQYYNGEERAKGNILERFSAQQFPDLHSELNLSSLELGDSALYFCASSPTTGAKETQYFGPGTRLLVL.

In this sample, this clone turned up a few times. V is TRBV6-5 and J is TRBJ1-6; possibly TRBD1 for D (6 bases). Trimming cost V 5 bases and J 5 bases, with 13 bases left between them. Germline V gene sequence: CDR1 MNHEY, CDR2 SVGAGI. The CDR3 loop spans 15 amino acids. For the CDR3, the DNA is TGTGCCAGCAGTACCGAGAGGGGGAATAATTCACCCCTCCACTTT. Its translation is CASSTERGNNSPLHF.

The CDR3 sequence: CASSVQGRYGYTF. The CDR3 bases are TGTGCCAGCAGTGTACAGGGAAGGTATGGCTACACCTTC. The rearrangement uses TRBV6-5 and TRBJ1-2; D is perhaps TRBD1 (6 bases). The germline V gene has CDR1 MNHEY and CDR2 SVGAGI. Trimming took 5 bases from V and 5 from J, leaving 12 bases between them. This CDR3 is 13 amino acids long.

This clone was recorded a few times. V and J are TRBV7-2 and TRBJ2-7, with D unclear. From germline, CDR1 is SGHTA and CDR2 FQGNSA. The CDR3 is made up of 17 amino acids. V lost 3 bases and J lost 2, with 20 bases in between. CDR3 nucleotide sequence: TGTGCCAGCAGCTTGTCCCAGACGGCCGATCTCCCCTACGAGCAGTACTTC. This gives the protein CASSLSQTADLPYEQYF.

CDR3 DNA: TGTGCCACTAGCGGGGGGGTCCAAGAGACCCAGTACTTC. Protein sequence: CATSGGVQETQYF. The genes are TRBV10-3 and TRBJ2-5; TRBD2 matches at 12 bases. With V trimmed by 10 bases and J by 1 base, 1 base remained unmatched. Germline CDR1 is ENHRY and CDR2 is SYGVKD. CDR3 length: 13 amino acids.

This clone has only a few counts. V is TRBV25-1 and J is TRBJ2-2; the match to TRBD1 covers 11 bases. CDR3 length equals 17 residues. V shed 2 bases and J 6 bases; nucleotides not matched to a gene: 8. Germline CDR1 reads MGHDK; CDR2 reads SYGVNS. In DNA form, the CDR3 reads TGTGCCAGCAGTGAAGTGGAAGGACAGGGGGCCGCCGGGGAGCTGTTTTTT. It codes for CASSEVEGQGAAGELFF.

This clone was picked up a small number of times. This chain uses TRBV7-9 with TRBJ1-1; D remains unclear. The V end lost 5 bases, the J end lost 4 bases, and 17 bases lay between the germline ends. CDR1 is SEHNR and CDR2 is FQNEAQ in the germline V gene (reference sequence). This CDR3 contains 15 residues. CDR3 coding DNA: TGTGCCAGCAGCCAAAGGACGGCTGGTATCACTGAAGCTTTCTTT. This encodes CASSQRTAGITEAFF.

This clone was seen more than once but under ten times. The CDR3 reads CASSPPLDSPLHF. Written as DNA, the CDR3 is TGTGCCAGCTCACCACCGCTGGATTCACCCCTCCACTTT. The rearrangement uses TRBV18 and TRBJ1-6, with D hard to call. Germline CDR1 KGHSH, CDR2 LQKENI. V lost 0 bases and J 8 bases, leaving 5 bases between the germline ends. CDR3 length: 13 amino acids.

This rearrangement joins TRBV6-6 to TRBJ1-2, with TRBD1 matching over 11 bases. This CDR3 contains 14 residues. CDR1 and CDR2 (germline): MNHNY, SVGAGI (reference sequence). V lost 4 bases and J lost 8; bases outside the gene matches: 6. The CDR3 DNA sequence: TGTGCCAGCAGTTTTCGGACAGGGGGCAGAGGCTACACCTTC. The encoded protein is CASSFRTGGRGYTF.

J is TRBJ1-4 and V is TRBV30; D uncertain. The CDR3 sequence is 14 residues long. The V and J ends lost 0 bases and 7 bases respectively, with 12 bases between them. The germline V gene encodes CDR1 GTSNPN and CDR2 SVGIG (reference sequence). CDR3 nucleotide sequence: TGTGCCTGGAGTGTAGGCGCGGGGTCTGAAAAACTGTTTTTT. It codes for CAWSVGAGSEKLFF.

This clone occurred a few times. The rearrangement uses TRBV7-2 and TRBJ2-5, with D tentatively TRBD1 (5 bases). CDR3 length: 15 residues. Trimming shortened V by 2 bases and J by 0 bases, and 10 bases separated the two germline ends. Germline CDR1 reads SGHTA; CDR2 reads FQGNSA. As DNA, the CDR3 is TGTGCCAGCAGCTTAAGGGGATTTTACCAAGAGACCCAGTACTTC. The encoded protein is CASSLRGFYQETQYF.

With respect to this clone: Other nucleotide sequences in the sample specify the same CDR3. The V call is TRBV2, the J call TRBJ1-6; 7 nucleotides align to TRBD1. With V trimmed by 1 base and J by 7 bases, 4 bases remained unmatched. Germline-derived CDR1 and CDR2 are SNHLY and FYNNEI. The CDR3 spans 15 residues. Written as DNA, the CDR3 is TGTGCCAGCAGTGAAGAGGCAGGGGGGAATTCACCCCTCCACTTT. Translated: CASSEEAGGNSPLHF.

This clone was recorded a few times. The chain uses TRBV5-1 and TRBJ2-2; D unclear. This CDR3 region has 14 residues. CDR1 is SGHRS, CDR2 YFSETQ, per germline. Trimming pared 4 bases from V and 6 bases from J, leaving 13 bases between. The CDR3 sequence: CASSGIYDPGELFF. CDR3 nucleotides: TGCGCCAGCAGCGGGATATATGACCCCGGGGAGCTGTTTTTT.

The chain uses TRBV9 and TRBJ1-1; 7 bases are shared with TRBD1. The germline gives CDR1 SGDLS, CDR2 YYNGEE. V trimming: 4 bases; J trimming: 5 bases; junction bases outside the gene matches: 8. This CDR3 contains 14 residues. The DNA for the CDR3 is TGTGCCAGCAGCCCCAGGGGGGGTGATACTGAAGCTTTCTTT. Protein product: CASSPRGGDTEAFF.

The CDR3 DNA is TGTGCCAGCAGCGTAGCACTAGCGTCAGATACGCAGTATTTT. Translated, it gives CASSVALASDTQYF. The chain couples TRBV9 to TRBJ2-3, with 7 bases that match TRBD2. Germline V gene data show CDR1 as SGDLS and CDR2 as YYNGEE. This CDR3 spans 14 amino acids. J was trimmed by 4 bases and V by 0 bases; bases with no gene match: 2.

CDR3 residues: CASSTNGGQETQYF. CDR3 coding DNA: TGTGCCAGCAGCACTAACGGGGGACAAGAGACCCAGTACTTC. The chain recombines TRBV7-2 with TRBJ2-5; D may be TRBD2 (6 bases). The CDR3 has 14 residues. Trimming stripped 5 bases from V and 2 bases from J, with 12 bases between. Per the germline V gene, CDR1 is SGHTA and CDR2 is FQGNSA.

In its sample, this clone was seen a few times. The chain links TRBV5-1 to TRBJ2-2; maybe TRBD1 (6 bases). There are 16 residues in the CDR3. Per the germline V gene, CDR1 is SGHRS and CDR2 is YFSETQ. The germline V and J ends were trimmed by 1 base and 1 base, with 11 bases remaining between them. This CDR3 is CASSLPGTLNTGELFF. The CDR3, as DNA: TGCGCCAGCAGCTTGCCTGGGACACTGAACACCGGGGAGCTGTTTTTT.

The chain has TRBV4-2 and TRBJ2-1; the D gene is possibly TRBD1 (6 bases). CDR1 and CDR2 (germline): LGHNA, YNFKEQ. Trimming left V 11 bases short and J 6 bases short, with 20 bases between. The CDR3 sequence is 14 residues long. The CDR3 region has the DNA TGTGCCGGGAGTGGGCAGGGGAAGGGCAATGAGCAGTTCTTC. Translation gives CAGSGQGKGNEQFF.

The rearrangement links TRBV5-1 to TRBJ2-7; D is ambiguous. Germline CDR1 and CDR2: SGHRS and YFSETQ. The V gene lost 2 bases and the J gene lost 7 bases, with 7 bases spanning the gap. CDR3 length: 11 residues. Here the CDR3 reads CASSLSREQYF. The CDR3 region has the DNA TGCGCCAGCAGCTTAAGTAGGGAGCAGTACTTC.

The rearrangement uses TRBV29-1 and TRBJ2-1; 7 bases line up with TRBD1. The CDR3 has 14 amino acids. In germline, CDR1 is SQVTM, CDR2 ANQGSEA. V was clipped by 7 bases and J by 1 base; unmatched bases: 7. The CDR3 region has the DNA TGCAGCGCCGAGACAGGGAAGTCCTACAATGAGCAGTTCTTC. Its translation: CSAETGKSYNEQFF.

This clone was detected a few times. V usage is TRBV21-1 and J usage is TRBJ2-7; TRBD1, the table's D call, was not compared with the DNA. TRBV21-1 is a pseudogene segment. This CDR3 contains 15 residues. The CDR3 is CASSKPGLQGNEQYF. CDR3 coding DNA: TGTGCCAGCAGCAAACCTGGGCTGCAGGGGAACGAGCAGTACTTC.

The chain employs TRBV7-2 and TRBJ2-2; perhaps D is TRBD1 or TRBD2 (5 bases each). The CDR3 totals 14 residues. The ends were cut back, 7 bases at V and 8 bases at J, with 17 bases in the middle. From germline, CDR1 is SGHTA and CDR2 FQGNSA. CDR3 nucleotide sequence: TGTGCCAGCACCCAACAGGACGGGGCTGGGGAGCTGTTTTTT. Encoded protein: CASTQQDGAGELFF.

The chain links TRBV28 to TRBJ2-7, with 9 bases lining up with TRBD1. The CDR3 has 15 amino acids. From germline, CDR1 is MDHEN and CDR2 SYDVKM. Unmatched junction bases numbered 4, after V lost 2 bases and J lost 2 bases. CDR3 coding DNA: TGTGCCAGCAGTTTAGCCGGGACAGGGCCCTACGAGCAGTACTTC. It translates to CASSLAGTGPYEQYF.

The chain uses TRBV5-1 and TRBJ2-3; 7 nucleotides match TRBD1. Looked up from germline, CDR1 is SGHRS and CDR2 is YFSETQ. This CDR3 has 18 amino acids. V lost 0 bases and J lost 3; bases outside the gene matches: 13. CDR3 DNA sequence: TGCGCCAGCAGCTTGGCCGGTCCCACAGGGGTACGGACAGATACGCAGTATTTT. This sequence encodes CASSLAGPTGVRTDTQYF. The whole variable domain, remainder taken from reference TRBV5-1 and TRBJ2-3, is KAGVTQTPRYLIKTRGQQVTLSCSPISGHRSVSWYQQTPGQGLQFLFEYFSETQRNKGNFPGRFSGRQFSNSRSEMNVSTLELGDSALYLCASSLAGPTGVRTDTQYFGPGTRLTVL.

In its sample, this clone was seen a few times. The chain combines TRBV4-3 with TRBJ1-3, with unresolved D. V lost 0 bases and J 0 bases, leaving 9 bases between the germline ends. The CDR3 runs 16 residues. CDR1 and CDR2 (germline): LGHNA, YSLEER. The DNA for the CDR3 is TGCGCCAGCAGCCAAGATCCGGGGAGCTCTGGAAACACCATATATTTT. Its translation is CASSQDPGSSGNTIYF.

This clone was recorded only once. The chain uses TRBV28 and TRBJ1-5; D unresolved. Germline values: CDR1 MDHEN, CDR2 SYDVKM. The ends were cut back, 7 bases at V and 11 bases at J, with 15 bases in the middle. The CDR3 is 12 residues long. The CDR3 nucleotides read TGTGCCAGCACCAACTCAGGTGGGACCCAGCATTTT. It specifies CASTNSGGTQHF.

This clone was counted only a few times. V is TRBV11-2 and J is TRBJ2-1, with a weak D call TRBD2 (5 bases). Deletions cut 4 bases from V and 7 bases from J, with 14 bases between. Germline CDR1 is SGHAT and CDR2 is FQNNGV. The CDR3 spans 14 residues. The CDR3 loop is CASSSFPTSNEQFF. As DNA, the CDR3 is TGTGCCAGCAGCTCCTTTCCTACTAGTAATGAGCAGTTCTTC.

In its sample, this clone was seen a few times. This chain links TRBV29-1 with TRBJ2-3, with D possibly being TRBD1 (5 bases). Germline V lookup: CDR1 SQVTM, CDR2 ANQGSEA. Trimming took 6 bases from V and 1 from J, leaving 11 bases between them. The CDR3 covers 13 residues. The CDR3 sequence is CSVIDRRTDTQYF. The DNA of the CDR3 is TGCAGCGTCATCGACAGACGCACAGATACGCAGTATTTT.